This T cell receptor beta chain comes out of a study of shared clonotypes between healthy human individuals. Assay used: immunoSEQ multiplex PCR; TCRdb lists only in-frame clones, some missing. The sample has roughly 500,000 clones; 81% are singletons. The ends lost 0 bases at V and 4 bases at J; junction bases unmatched: 10. CDR3 length: 17 amino acids. Germline CDR1 is SGHDT and CDR2 is YYEEEE. Sequenced input: PBMCs. V is TRBV5-6 and J is TRBJ2-7, with 10 bases lining up with TRBD2. The sequence derives from a woman between 35 and 50 years old in good health. Some clones in this sample may be carry-over from other donors' samples. CDR3 sequence (DNA): TGTGCCAGCAGCTTGGCCGTCAGGCTAGCGGGGGTATACGAGCAGTACTTC. It encodes CASSLAVRLAGVYEQYF.